This T cell receptor (beta chain) was profiled in a study of CD8 T cells in Susac syndrome. The study's findings and limits: As the study acknowledged, the number of individuals who were part of its TCR sequencing and HLA analysis was relatively small.

Reverse transcription of roughly 0.5 to 1 ug RNA was carried out with random hexamers. From the immunoSEQ multiplex PCR reads, TCRdb called clonotypes with MiXCR, one entry per CDR3 protein. The data show 200,000 or so distinct CDR3 sequences, 90% to 95% seen once. Remarks on this clonotype: Its target is not known.

The germline V gene encodes CDR1 SGHRS and CDR2 YFSETQ. This CDR3 region has 14 residues. Trimming shortened V by 0 bases and J by 8 bases, and 14 bases separated the two germline ends. The chain uses TRBV5-1 and TRBJ1-2; D perhaps matches TRBD1 (6 bases). The sequenced sample consisted of CD4+ T cells from PBMCs. This clonotype was obtained from a human donor with multiple sclerosis. This CDR3 reads CASSLEQGRGGYTF. CDR3 coding DNA: TGCGCCAGCAGCTTGGAACAGGGTCGGGGCGGCTACACCTTC.